The sequence of this T cell receptor (beta chain) was determined in a study of shared clonotypes between healthy human individuals. Study outcomes and limitations: Richness estimates generally favored naive over memory subsets.

About this clone: Its antigen is not identified.

Execution of the assay was at deep level. Libraries were prepared by immunoSEQ multiplex PCR; TCRdb keeps only in-frame clonotypes and omits some of them. This sample has under 1,900,000 clones, with approximately 98.5% found just once. Splitting of CD4+ cells produced CD45RA+ naive and CD45RA-negative memory subsets. The specimen sequenced was naive CD4+ T cells sorted from blood. Specified subset: CD45RA+ positively selected. The TCR sequence derives from a man aged 25 to 45 in good health.

The CDR3 DNA follows: TGTGCCAGCTCACCCATACAGGGAACACCCTACAATGAGCAGTTCTTC. It is translated as CASSPIQGTPYNEQFF. This chain links TRBV18 with TRBJ2-1; D perhaps matches TRBD1 (6 bases). The CDR3 length is 16 residues. V was shortened by 3 bases and J by 2 bases, with 14 bases between the two germline ends. The germline V gene encodes CDR1 KGHSH and CDR2 LQKENI.